This TCR beta chain derives from a study of neurological immune-mediated disorders. Trimming cost V 3 bases and J 6 bases; bases outside gene matches: 14. Germline V gene data show CDR1 as MGHDK and CDR2 as SYGVNS. CDR3 length equals 18 residues. TCRdb itself ran the 5' RACE reads through MiXCR, one entry per CDR3 protein. The sample consists of around 56,000 distinct CDR3 sequences, around 24% of them appearing once. Time point reported: technical triplicate 2. This clonotype has at least ten counts. This chain joins TRBV25-1 and TRBJ2-3; 11 bases are a match to TRBD2. Sequenced: PBMCs. The origin of this receptor is a man aged 60 to 75 with HTLV-1-associated myelopathy (HAM/TSP). The CDR3 loop is CASSDIAGGPLMEDTQYF. DNA of the CDR3: TGTGCCAGCAGTGATATAGCGGGAGGGCCTTTGATGGAGGATACGCAGTATTTT.